This TCR beta chain was sequenced for a study of blood T cells in healthy people across ages. Notes on the study in general: Diversity estimates drawn from one million T cells were deemed underestimates.

The second PCR ran about 6 to 12 cycles with a sample-barcoded 5' primer and J-beta primers. Each of the cDNA molecules was tagged by a template-switch adaptor with 12 random nucleotides. From the 5' RACE reads, TCRdb called clonotypes with MiXCR, one entry per CDR3 protein. Found here are some 1.4 million distinct CDR3 sequences, around two fifths of them singletons; the top ten hold roughly 7.7%. A few counts support this clonotype. Its antigen remains unidentified. Per individual sample, total RNA of at least 5 micrograms was extracted. The CDR3 consists of 15 residues. Germline assignment: CDR1 DFQATT and CDR2 SNEGSKA (reference sequence). V shed 6 bases and J 3 bases; nucleotides not matched to a gene: 6.

Specimen: blood. This receptor was identified in a woman aged 18-29 years in good health. The chain carries TRBV20-1 and TRBJ2-2; 11 positions match TRBD2. The CDR3 sequence: CSANSGGAYTGELFF. CDR3 sequence (DNA): TGCAGTGCCAATAGCGGGGGGGCCTACACCGGGGAGCTGTTTTTT.